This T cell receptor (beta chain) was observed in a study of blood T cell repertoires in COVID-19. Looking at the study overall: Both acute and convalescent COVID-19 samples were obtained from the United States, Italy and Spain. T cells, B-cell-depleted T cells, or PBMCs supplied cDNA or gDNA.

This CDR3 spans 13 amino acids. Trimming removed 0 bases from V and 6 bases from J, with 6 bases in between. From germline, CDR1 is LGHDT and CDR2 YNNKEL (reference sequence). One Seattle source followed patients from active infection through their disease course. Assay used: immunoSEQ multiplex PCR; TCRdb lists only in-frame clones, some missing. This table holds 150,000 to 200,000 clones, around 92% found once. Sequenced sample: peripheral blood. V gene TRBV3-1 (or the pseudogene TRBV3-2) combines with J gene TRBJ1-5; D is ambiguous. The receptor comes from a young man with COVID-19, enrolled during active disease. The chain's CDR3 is CASSQDEVQPQHF. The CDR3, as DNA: TGTGCCAGCAGCCAAGATGAGGTTCAGCCCCAGCATTTT.